This TCR beta chain was sequenced in a study of shared clonotypes between healthy human individuals. Participating donors were healthy, HIV-negative adults free of recent acute infections or vaccinations. The CDR3 sequence is 14 residues long. CDR1 and CDR2 from the germline V gene are MGHRA and YSYEKL. V shed 3 bases, J shed 5 bases, and the junction held 6 bases outside the gene matches. Profiling relied on immunoSEQ multiplex PCR, and the TCRdb table lists in-frame clones only, not all of them. The data show some 500,000 clones, 90% to 97% seen once. This clone was counted a single time. The sequenced sample consisted of naive CD4+ T cells sorted from blood. Subset given: CD45RA+ positively selected. The TCR originated in a woman between 25 and 40 years old in good health. The rearrangement joins TRBV4-1 to TRBJ2-5, with TRBD1 matching over 7 bases. This CDR3 is CASSQTGILETQYF. The DNA of the CDR3 is TGCGCCAGCAGCCAGACAGGGATCTTGGAGACCCAGTACTTC.